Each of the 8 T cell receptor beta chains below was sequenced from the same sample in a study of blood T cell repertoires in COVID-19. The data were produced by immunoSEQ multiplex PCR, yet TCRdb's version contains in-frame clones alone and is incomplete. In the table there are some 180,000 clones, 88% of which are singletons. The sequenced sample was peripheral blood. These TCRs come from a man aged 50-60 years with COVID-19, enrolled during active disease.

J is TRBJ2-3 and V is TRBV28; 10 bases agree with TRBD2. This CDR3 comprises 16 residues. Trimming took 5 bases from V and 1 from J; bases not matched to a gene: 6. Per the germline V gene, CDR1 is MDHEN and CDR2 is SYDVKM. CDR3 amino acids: CASSLAGVAGTDTQYF. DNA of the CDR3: TGTGCCAGCAGTCTAGCGGGAGTTGCTGGCACAGATACGCAGTATTTT.

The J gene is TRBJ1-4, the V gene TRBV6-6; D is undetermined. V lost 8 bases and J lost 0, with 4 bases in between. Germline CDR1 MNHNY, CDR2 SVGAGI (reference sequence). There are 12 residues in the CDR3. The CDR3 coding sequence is TGTGCCAGCTCGTCAACTAATGAAAAACTGTTTTTT. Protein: CASSSTNEKLFF.

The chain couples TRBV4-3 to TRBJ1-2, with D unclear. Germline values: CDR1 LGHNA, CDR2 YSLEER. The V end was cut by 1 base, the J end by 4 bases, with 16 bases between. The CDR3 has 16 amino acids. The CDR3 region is CASSQVGSNRIYGYTF. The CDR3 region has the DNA TGCGCCAGCAGCCAAGTGGGGAGTAATCGTATCTATGGCTACACCTTC.

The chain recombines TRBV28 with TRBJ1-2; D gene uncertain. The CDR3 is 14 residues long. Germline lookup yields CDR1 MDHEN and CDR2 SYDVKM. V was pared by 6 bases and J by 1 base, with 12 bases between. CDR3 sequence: CASRLDGLNYGYTF. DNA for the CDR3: TGTGCCAGCAGACTAGACGGCCTTAACTATGGCTACACCTTC.

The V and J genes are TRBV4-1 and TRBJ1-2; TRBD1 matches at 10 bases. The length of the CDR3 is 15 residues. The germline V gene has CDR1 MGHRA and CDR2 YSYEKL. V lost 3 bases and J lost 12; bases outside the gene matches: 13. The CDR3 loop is CASSQRDRGTFPDTF. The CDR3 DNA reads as TGCGCCAGCAGCCAGAGGGACAGGGGAACATTCCCGGACACCTTC.

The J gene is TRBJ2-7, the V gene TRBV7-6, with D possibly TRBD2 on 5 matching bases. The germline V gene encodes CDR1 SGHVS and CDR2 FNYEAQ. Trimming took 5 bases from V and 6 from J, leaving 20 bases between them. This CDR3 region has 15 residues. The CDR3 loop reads CASSLWVGREGEQYF. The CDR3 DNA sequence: TGTGCCAGCAGCCTATGGGTTGGTAGAGAGGGCGAGCAGTACTTC.

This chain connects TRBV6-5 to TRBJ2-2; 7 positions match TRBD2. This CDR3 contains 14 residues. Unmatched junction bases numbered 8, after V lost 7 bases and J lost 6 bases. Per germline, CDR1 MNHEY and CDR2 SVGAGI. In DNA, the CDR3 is TGTGCCAGCAAAGCGGGGTGGATTGCCGGGGAGCTGTTTTTT. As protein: CASKAGWIAGELFF.

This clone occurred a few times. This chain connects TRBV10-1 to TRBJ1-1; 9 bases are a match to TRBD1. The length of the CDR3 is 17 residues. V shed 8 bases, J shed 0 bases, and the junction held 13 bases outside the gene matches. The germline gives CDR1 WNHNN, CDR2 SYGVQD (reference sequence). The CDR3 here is CASCEQGAQALNTEAFF. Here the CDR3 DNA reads TGCGCCAGCTGCGAACAGGGGGCGCAGGCCCTGAACACTGAAGCTTTCTTT.